Listed below are T cell receptor beta chains from one sample, sequenced in a study of blood T cell repertoires in COVID-19. TCRdb keeps only in-frame clones here, not all; method: immunoSEQ multiplex PCR. The top ten hold 1% of the sample, which has 340,000 or so clones, over 75% seen once. Sequenced input: peripheral blood. These receptors all stem from a man in his forties or fifties with active or convalescent COVID-19. The CDR3 runs from the conserved cysteine through the conserved F or W. A D gene is named only where the DNA matches it firmly. The size field is filled for only some rows; it gives once, few, many or a size class.

D gene: TRBD2
clone size: once
V gene: TRBV6-4
J gene: TRBJ2-7
CDR3 protein: CASRPRYLAGGGDEQYF
CDR3 DNA: TGTGCCAGCAGACCAAGATATCTAGCGGGGGGCGGGGACGAGCAGTACTTC

D gene: -
clone size: -
V gene: TRBV6-6
J gene: TRBJ1-4
CDR3 protein: CASSAGRATNEKLFF
CDR3 DNA: TGTGCCAGCAGCGCCGGCCGGGCAACTAATGAAAAACTGTTTTTT

D gene: TRBD1
clone size: once
V gene: TRBV30
J gene: TRBJ1-6
CDR3 protein: CAWSVAGGNFNPWPLHF
CDR3 DNA: TGTGCCTGGAGTGTCGCAGGGGGAAATTTTAACCCCTGGCCCCTCCACTTT

D gene: -
clone size: -
V gene: TRBV2
J gene: TRBJ1-4
CDR3 protein: CASQRDEKLFF
CDR3 DNA: TGTGCCAGCCAACGGGATGAAAAACTGTTTTTT

D gene: -
clone size: -
V gene: TRBV27
J gene: TRBJ2-1
CDR3 protein: CASSLEGNEQFF
CDR3 DNA: TGTGCCAGCAGTCTAGAGGGCAATGAGCAGTTCTTC

D gene: -
clone size: few
V gene: TRBV18
J gene: TRBJ1-1
CDR3 protein: CASSPWAQNMNTEAFF
CDR3 DNA: TGTGCCAGCTCACCGTGGGCCCAGAACATGAACACTGAAGCTTTCTTT

D gene: TRBD1
clone size: -
V gene: TRBV20-1
J gene: TRBJ1-1
CDR3 protein: CSASKKQGATEAFF
CDR3 DNA: TGCAGTGCTAGTAAGAAGCAGGGGGCAACTGAAGCTTTCTTT

D gene: TRBD1
clone size: -
V gene: TRBV10-2
J gene: TRBJ1-4
CDR3 protein: CASSRWDRTNEKLFF
CDR3 DNA: TGCGCCAGCAGTCGATGGGACAGAACTAATGAAAAACTGTTTTTT

D gene: -
clone size: -
V gene: TRBV5-1
J gene: TRBJ2-1
CDR3 protein: CASSAGAGNNEQFF
CDR3 DNA: TGCGCCAGCAGCGCTGGAGCAGGGAATAATGAGCAGTTCTTC

D gene: TRBD2
clone size: -
V gene: TRBV10-3
J gene: TRBJ2-5
CDR3 protein: CAISDQSSGIETQYF
CDR3 DNA: TGTGCCATCAGTGATCAGTCTAGCGGGATTGAGACCCAGTACTTC

D gene: -
clone size: -
V gene: TRBV12-3/TRBV12-4
J gene: TRBJ1-2
CDR3 protein: CASSSRLHEQNF
CDR3 DNA: TGTGCCAGCAGTTCCCGCCTCCATGAACAGAACTTC

D gene: -
clone size: -
V gene: TRBV18
J gene: TRBJ1-3
CDR3 protein: CASSPLPDRSSGNTIYF
CDR3 DNA: TGTGCCAGCTCACCTCTGCCTGACAGGAGCTCTGGAAACACCATATATTTT

D gene: TRBD1
clone size: -
V gene: TRBV29-1
J gene: TRBJ1-2
CDR3 protein: CSVDPGQGDGYTF
CDR3 DNA: TGCAGCGTTGACCCAGGGCAGGGGGACGGCTACACCTTC

D gene: TRBD1
clone size: -
V gene: TRBV6-1
J gene: TRBJ1-2
CDR3 protein: CASSEGTGGSYGYTF
CDR3 DNA: TGTGCCAGCAGTGAAGGAACAGGGGGTAGCTATGGCTACACCTTC

D gene: -
clone size: -
V gene: TRBV18
J gene: TRBJ1-5
CDR3 protein: CASSPSRDYNQPQHF
CDR3 DNA: TGTGCCAGCTCACCCTCGAGGGACTACAATCAGCCCCAGCATTTT

D gene: -
clone size: -
V gene: TRBV18
J gene: TRBJ2-1
CDR3 protein: CASSPTSRRGTEGVFF
CDR3 DNA: TGTGCCAGCTCACCCACTAGCCGAAGGGGGACAGAGGGGGTATTCTTC

D gene: TRBD1
clone size: -
V gene: TRBV28
J gene: TRBJ2-7
CDR3 protein: CASSPADRDRAYEQYF
CDR3 DNA: TGTGCCAGCAGCCCCGCCGACCGGGACAGGGCCTACGAGCAGTACTTC

D gene: -
clone size: -
V gene: TRBV5-6
J gene: TRBJ1-2
CDR3 protein: CASSQSGAWDYGYTF
CDR3 DNA: TGTGCCAGCAGCCAATCAGGGGCCTGGGACTATGGCTACACCTTC

D gene: TRBD1
clone size: -
V gene: TRBV9
J gene: TRBJ1-2
CDR3 protein: CASSPRQGRPLEGYTF
CDR3 DNA: TGTGCCAGCTCGCCCCGACAGGGGAGGCCCTTGGAGGGCTACACCTTC

D gene: -
clone size: -
V gene: TRBV29-1
J gene: TRBJ1-2
CDR3 protein: CSVGGSDGYTF
CDR3 DNA: TGCAGCGTTGGGGGTAGCGATGGCTACACCTTC

D gene: -
clone size: -
V gene: TRBV27
J gene: TRBJ2-7
CDR3 protein: CASSSNWRESASRYEQYF
CDR3 DNA: TGTGCCAGCAGTTCCAATTGGAGGGAGAGCGCTTCTCGATACGAGCAGTACTTC

D gene: TRBD1
clone size: -
V gene: TRBV28
J gene: TRBJ1-1
CDR3 protein: CASSLLQTGGGRVFF
CDR3 DNA: TGTGCCAGCAGTTTATTGCAGACAGGGGGTGGGCGAGTTTTCTTT

D gene: -
clone size: -
V gene: TRBV5-4
J gene: TRBJ2-1
CDR3 protein: CASSLAGSYNEQFF
CDR3 DNA: TGTGCCAGCAGCTTGGCCGGTAGCTACAATGAGCAGTTCTTC

D gene: -
clone size: once
V gene: TRBV6-5
J gene: TRBJ2-1
CDR3 protein: CASSRTRTYNEQFF
CDR3 DNA: TGTGCCAGCTCACGGACTCGTACCTACAATGAGCAGTTCTTC

D gene: TRBD2
clone size: -
V gene: TRBV5-1
J gene: TRBJ2-1
CDR3 protein: CASSLERSGAYNEQFF
CDR3 DNA: TGCGCCAGCAGCTTGGAAAGGAGCGGGGCCTACAATGAGCAGTTCTTC

D gene: TRBD2
clone size: -
V gene: TRBV7-2
J gene: TRBJ2-7
CDR3 protein: CASSLYPRTSGKHYEQYF
CDR3 DNA: TGTGCCAGCAGCTTATACCCTCGGACTAGCGGGAAGCACTACGAGCAGTACTTC

D gene: -
clone size: -
V gene: TRBV2
J gene: TRBJ1-2
CDR3 protein: CASTYGGPGIYGYTF
CDR3 DNA: TGTGCCAGCACCTACGGGGGACCCGGAATCTATGGCTACACCTTC

D gene: -
clone size: -
V gene: TRBV11-2
J gene: TRBJ1-2
CDR3 protein: CASSFPTGGVDGYTF
CDR3 DNA: TGTGCCAGCAGCTTCCCCACCGGGGGTGTTGATGGCTACACCTTC

D gene: TRBD1
clone size: -
V gene: TRBV24-1
J gene: TRBJ1-2
CDR3 protein: CATSDRGRPGYTF
CDR3 DNA: TGTGCCACCAGCGACAGGGGGAGACCGGGCTACACCTTC

D gene: -
clone size: -
V gene: TRBV9
J gene: TRBJ1-2
CDR3 protein: CRPYSLPGGIYGYTF
CDR3 DNA: TGTCGACCCTATTCCCTTCCGGGGGGAATCTATGGCTACACCTTC

D gene: TRBD1
clone size: once
V gene: TRBV6-5
J gene: TRBJ2-7
CDR3 protein: CASSYSGGQGFYEQYF
CDR3 DNA: TGTGCCAGCAGTTACTCGGGCGGACAGGGTTTTTACGAGCAGTACTTC

D gene: TRBD2
clone size: -
V gene: TRBV7-9
J gene: TRBJ2-1
CDR3 protein: CASSPLAGGPTEQFF
CDR3 DNA: TGTGCCAGCAGCCCCCTAGCGGGAGGCCCCACTGAGCAGTTCTTC

D gene: -
clone size: -
V gene: TRBV10-3
J gene: TRBJ2-1
CDR3 protein: CAISATGLEYNEQFF
CDR3 DNA: TGTGCCATCAGTGCTACAGGGTTGGAATACAATGAGCAGTTCTTC

D gene: -
clone size: -
V gene: TRBV6-1
J gene: TRBJ2-7
CDR3 protein: CASSEAHSPSTYEQYF
CDR3 DNA: TGTGCCAGCAGTGAAGCCCACAGCCCTAGCACCTACGAGCAGTACTTC

D gene: TRBD1
clone size: -
V gene: TRBV28
J gene: TRBJ1-4
CDR3 protein: CASSFSQGANEKLFF
CDR3 DNA: TGTGCCAGCAGTTTTTCCCAGGGGGCTAATGAAAAACTGTTTTTT

D gene: TRBD2
clone size: -
V gene: TRBV5-1
J gene: TRBJ2-1
CDR3 protein: CASSPGTSGNEQFF
CDR3 DNA: TGCGCCAGCAGCCCGGGGACTAGCGGGAATGAGCAGTTCTTC

D gene: TRBD1
clone size: -
V gene: TRBV18
J gene: TRBJ2-5
CDR3 protein: CASSPPGDRGAKTQYF
CDR3 DNA: TGTGCCAGCTCACCACCGGGGGACAGGGGCGCCAAGACCCAGTACTTC

D gene: -
clone size: -
V gene: TRBV10-3
J gene: TRBJ1-1
CDR3 protein: CATGRDTNTEAFF
CDR3 DNA: TGTGCCACCGGCCGGGACACCAACACTGAAGCTTTCTTT

D gene: -
clone size: -
V gene: TRBV20-1
J gene: TRBJ2-3
CDR3 protein: CSASPLSGGPTDTQYF
CDR3 DNA: TGCAGTGCTAGTCCCCTTAGCGGAGGACCCACAGATACGCAGTATTTT

D gene: TRBD2
clone size: -
V gene: TRBV4-1
J gene: TRBJ2-7
CDR3 protein: CASSPSSGSPPYEQYF
CDR3 DNA: TGCGCCAGCAGCCCCTCTAGCGGGAGTCCCCCCTACGAGCAGTACTTC

D gene: TRBD1
clone size: -
V gene: TRBV10-1
J gene: TRBJ1-6
CDR3 protein: CASSPTGGPNSPLHF
CDR3 DNA: TGCGCCAGCAGCCCGACAGGGGGGCCTAATTCACCCCTCCACTTT

D gene: TRBD1
clone size: few
V gene: TRBV19
J gene: TRBJ2-2
CDR3 protein: CASSTGQGNTGELFF
CDR3 DNA: TGTGCCAGTAGTACGGGACAGGGGAACACCGGGGAGCTGTTTTTT

D gene: TRBD1
clone size: -
V gene: TRBV10-3
J gene: TRBJ2-5
CDR3 protein: CAISDGTGRFGETQYF
CDR3 DNA: TGTGCCATCAGTGATGGGACAGGGCGGTTCGGGGAGACCCAGTACTTC

D gene: -
clone size: -
V gene: TRBV2
J gene: TRBJ1-4
CDR3 protein: CASRDSHPTNEKLFF
CDR3 DNA: TGTGCCAGCAGGGACAGCCATCCAACTAATGAAAAACTGTTTTTT

D gene: -
clone size: -
V gene: TRBV11-2
J gene: TRBJ2-3
CDR3 protein: CASRARGDLDTQYF
CDR3 DNA: TGTGCCAGCAGGGCCAGGGGGGATTTAGATACGCAGTATTTT

D gene: TRBD1
clone size: -
V gene: TRBV6-5
J gene: TRBJ1-4
CDR3 protein: CASSRTGFFEKLFF
CDR3 DNA: TGTGCCAGCAGCCGGACAGGGTTTTTTGAAAAACTGTTTTTT

D gene: -
clone size: -
V gene: TRBV2
J gene: TRBJ1-1
CDR3 protein: CASSVRGIGTEAFF
CDR3 DNA: TGTGCCAGCAGTGTAAGGGGTATCGGGACTGAAGCTTTCTTT

D gene: TRBD1
clone size: -
V gene: TRBV6-5
J gene: TRBJ1-3
CDR3 protein: CASRGQGRPGNTIYF
CDR3 DNA: TGTGCCAGCAGGGGACAGGGGAGGCCTGGAAACACCATATATTTT